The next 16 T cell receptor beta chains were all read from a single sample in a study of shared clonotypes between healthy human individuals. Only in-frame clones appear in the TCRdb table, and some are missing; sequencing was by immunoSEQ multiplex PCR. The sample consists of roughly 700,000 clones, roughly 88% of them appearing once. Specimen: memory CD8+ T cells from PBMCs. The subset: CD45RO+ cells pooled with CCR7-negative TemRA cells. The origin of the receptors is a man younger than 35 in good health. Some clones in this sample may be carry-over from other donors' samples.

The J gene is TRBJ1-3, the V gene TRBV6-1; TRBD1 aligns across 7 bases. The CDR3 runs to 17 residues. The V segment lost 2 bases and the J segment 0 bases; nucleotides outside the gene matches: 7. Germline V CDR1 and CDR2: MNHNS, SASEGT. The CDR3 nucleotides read TGTGCCAGCAGTGAAAGTCTGGGACAGCTCTCTGGAAACACCATATATTTT. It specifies CASSESLGQLSGNTIYF.

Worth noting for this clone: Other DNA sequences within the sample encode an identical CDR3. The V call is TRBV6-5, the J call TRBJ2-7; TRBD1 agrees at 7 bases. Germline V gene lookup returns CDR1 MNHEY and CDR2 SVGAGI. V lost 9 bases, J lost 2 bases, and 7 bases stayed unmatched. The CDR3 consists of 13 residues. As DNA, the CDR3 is TGTGCCAGTGGGGGCAGGGGGACCTACGAGCAGTACTTC. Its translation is CASGGRGTYEQYF.

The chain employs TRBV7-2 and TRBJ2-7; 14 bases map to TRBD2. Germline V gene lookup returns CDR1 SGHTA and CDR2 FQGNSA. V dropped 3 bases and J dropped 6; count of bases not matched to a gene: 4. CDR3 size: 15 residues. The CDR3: CASSLTSGRAAEQYF. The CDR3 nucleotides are TGTGCCAGCAGCTTGACTAGCGGGAGGGCCGCCGAGCAGTACTTC.

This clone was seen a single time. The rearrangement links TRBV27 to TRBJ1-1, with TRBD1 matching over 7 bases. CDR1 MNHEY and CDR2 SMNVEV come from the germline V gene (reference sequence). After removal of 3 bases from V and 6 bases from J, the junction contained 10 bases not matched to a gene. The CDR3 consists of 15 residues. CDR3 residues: CASSFSTGALAEAFF. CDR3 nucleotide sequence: TGTGCCAGCAGTTTTTCCACAGGGGCCTTGGCTGAAGCTTTCTTT.

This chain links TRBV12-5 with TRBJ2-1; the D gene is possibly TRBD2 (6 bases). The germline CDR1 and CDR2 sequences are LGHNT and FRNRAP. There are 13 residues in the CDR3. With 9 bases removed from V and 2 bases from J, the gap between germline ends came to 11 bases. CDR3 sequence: CASGSSTYNEQFF. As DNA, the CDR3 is TGTGCTAGCGGGAGTAGCACCTACAATGAGCAGTTCTTC.

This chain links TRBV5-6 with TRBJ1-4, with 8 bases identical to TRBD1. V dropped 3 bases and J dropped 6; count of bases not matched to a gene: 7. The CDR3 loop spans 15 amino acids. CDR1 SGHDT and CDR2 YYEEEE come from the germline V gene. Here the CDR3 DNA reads TGTGCCAGCAGCTCCACCAGGGGGCATTATGAAAAACTGTTTTTT. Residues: CASSSTRGHYEKLFF.

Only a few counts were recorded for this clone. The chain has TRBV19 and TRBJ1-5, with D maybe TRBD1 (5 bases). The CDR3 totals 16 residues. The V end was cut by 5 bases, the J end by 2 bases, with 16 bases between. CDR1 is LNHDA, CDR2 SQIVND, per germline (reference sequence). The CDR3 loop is CASSLLGGMGNQPQHF. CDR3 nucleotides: TGTGCCAGTAGTCTTCTGGGGGGTATGGGCAATCAGCCCCAGCATTTT.

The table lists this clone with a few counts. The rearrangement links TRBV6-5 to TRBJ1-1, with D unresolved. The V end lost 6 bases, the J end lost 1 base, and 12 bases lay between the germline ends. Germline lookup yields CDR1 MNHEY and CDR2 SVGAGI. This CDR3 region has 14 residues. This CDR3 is CASRNSLSNTEAFF. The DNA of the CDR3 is TGTGCCAGCAGGAACAGCCTCTCGAACACTGAAGCTTTCTTT.

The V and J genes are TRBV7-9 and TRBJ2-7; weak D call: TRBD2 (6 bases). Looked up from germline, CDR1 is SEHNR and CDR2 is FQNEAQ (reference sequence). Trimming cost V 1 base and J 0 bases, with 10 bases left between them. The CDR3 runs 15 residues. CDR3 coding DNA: TGTGCCAGCAGCTTAGGTAGCGGAGTCTCCTACGAGCAGTACTTC. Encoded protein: CASSLGSGVSYEQYF.

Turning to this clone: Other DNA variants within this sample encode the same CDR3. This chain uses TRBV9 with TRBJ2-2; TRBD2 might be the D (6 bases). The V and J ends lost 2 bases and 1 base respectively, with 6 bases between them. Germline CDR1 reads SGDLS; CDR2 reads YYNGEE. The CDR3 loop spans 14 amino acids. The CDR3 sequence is CASSVGGNTGELFF. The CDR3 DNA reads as TGTGCCAGCAGCGTGGGAGGGAACACCGGGGAGCTGTTTTTT.

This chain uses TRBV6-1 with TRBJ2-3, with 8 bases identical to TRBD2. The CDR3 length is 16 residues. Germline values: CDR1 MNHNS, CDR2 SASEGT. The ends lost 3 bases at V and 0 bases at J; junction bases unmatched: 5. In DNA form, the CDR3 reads TGTGCCAGCAGTGATTTCCAGCGGGGGAGCACAGATACGCAGTATTTT. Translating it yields CASSDFQRGSTDTQYF.

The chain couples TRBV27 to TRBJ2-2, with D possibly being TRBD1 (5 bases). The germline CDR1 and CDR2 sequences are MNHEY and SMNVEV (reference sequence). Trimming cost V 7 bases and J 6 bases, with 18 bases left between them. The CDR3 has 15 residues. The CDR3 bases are TGTGCCAGCACCTCCCAGGGATTTCAGGCCGGGGAGCTGTTTTTT. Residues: CASTSQGFQAGELFF.

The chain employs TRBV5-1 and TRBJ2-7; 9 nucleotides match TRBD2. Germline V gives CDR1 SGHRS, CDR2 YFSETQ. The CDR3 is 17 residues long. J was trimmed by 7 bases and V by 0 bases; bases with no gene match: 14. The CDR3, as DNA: TGCGCCAGCAGCTTGGCTTGGGATAGCGGGAGTATTGGGGAGCAGTACTTC. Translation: CASSLAWDSGSIGEQYF.

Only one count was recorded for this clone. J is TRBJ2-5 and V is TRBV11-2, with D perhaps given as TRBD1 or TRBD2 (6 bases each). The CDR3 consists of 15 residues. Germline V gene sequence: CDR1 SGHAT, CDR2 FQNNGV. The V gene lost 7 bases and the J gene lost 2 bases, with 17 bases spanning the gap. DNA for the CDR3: TGTGCCAGCACCCTCCCGCGGGACACACAAGAGACCCAGTACTTC. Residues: CASTLPRDTQETQYF.

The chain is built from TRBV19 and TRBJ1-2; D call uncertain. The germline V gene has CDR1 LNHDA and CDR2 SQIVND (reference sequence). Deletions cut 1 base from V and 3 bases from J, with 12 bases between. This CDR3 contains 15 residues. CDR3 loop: CASSIAWQDHYGYTF. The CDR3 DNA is TGTGCCAGTAGTATAGCTTGGCAGGACCACTATGGCTACACCTTC.

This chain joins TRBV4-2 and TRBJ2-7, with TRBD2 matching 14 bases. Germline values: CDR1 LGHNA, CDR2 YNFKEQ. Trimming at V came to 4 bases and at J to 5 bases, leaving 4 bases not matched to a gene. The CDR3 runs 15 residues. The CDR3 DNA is TGTGCCAGCAGCCTGGGGACTAGCGGGAGTCACGAGCAGTACTTC. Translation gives CASSLGTSGSHEQYF.